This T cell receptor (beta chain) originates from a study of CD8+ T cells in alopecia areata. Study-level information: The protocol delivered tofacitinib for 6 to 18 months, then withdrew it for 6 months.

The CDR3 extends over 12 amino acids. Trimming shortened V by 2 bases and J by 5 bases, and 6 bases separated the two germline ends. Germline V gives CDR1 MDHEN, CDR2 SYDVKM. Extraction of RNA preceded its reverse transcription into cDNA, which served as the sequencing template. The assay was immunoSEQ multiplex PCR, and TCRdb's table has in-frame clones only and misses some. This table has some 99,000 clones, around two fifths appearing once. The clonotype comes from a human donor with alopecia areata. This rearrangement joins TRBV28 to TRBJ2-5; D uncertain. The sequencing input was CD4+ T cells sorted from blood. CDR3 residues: CASSLGWETQYF. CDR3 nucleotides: TGTGCCAGCAGTTTAGGGTGGGAGACCCAGTACTTC.